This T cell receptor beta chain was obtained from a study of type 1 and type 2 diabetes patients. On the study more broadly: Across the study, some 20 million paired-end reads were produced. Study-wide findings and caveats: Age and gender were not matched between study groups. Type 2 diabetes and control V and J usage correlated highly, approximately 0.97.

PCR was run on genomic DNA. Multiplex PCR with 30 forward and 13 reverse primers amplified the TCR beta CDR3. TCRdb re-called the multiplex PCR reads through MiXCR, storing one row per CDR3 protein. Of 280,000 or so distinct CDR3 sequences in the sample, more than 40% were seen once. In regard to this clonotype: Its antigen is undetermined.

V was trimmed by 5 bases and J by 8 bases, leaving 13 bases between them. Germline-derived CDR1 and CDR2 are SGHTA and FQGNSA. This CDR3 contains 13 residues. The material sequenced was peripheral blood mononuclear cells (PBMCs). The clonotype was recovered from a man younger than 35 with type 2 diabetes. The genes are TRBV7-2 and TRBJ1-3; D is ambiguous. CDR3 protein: CASSPSEGYTIYF. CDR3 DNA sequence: TGTGCCAGCAGCCCAAGTGAGGGCTACACCATATATTTT.